These T cell receptor beta chains were read from a single sample in a study of blood T cell repertoires in COVID-19. TCRdb keeps only in-frame clones here, not all; method: immunoSEQ multiplex PCR. The repertoire holds 250,000 to 300,000 clones, about 93% seen once, with around 1.1% in the top ten. Sequencing input: PBMCs or T cells enriched from blood (not recorded which). The receptors were gathered from a woman aged 25 to 39 who had recovered from COVID-19. The CDR3 runs from the conserved cysteine through the conserved F or W.

v_gene	j_gene	CDR3aa
TRBV5-1	TRBJ2-2	CASSLAQDPGELFF
TRBV6-1	TRBJ1-6	CASSEELVVRSPLHF
TRBV7-2	TRBJ1-6	CASSLTGTANSPLHF
TRBV7-8	TRBJ2-5	CASSLPIAVNQETQYF
TRBV10-1	TRBJ2-7	CASSDRGRMDEQYF
TRBV7-8	TRBJ1-1	CASSSNPWGGVTEAFF
TRBV5-1	TRBJ2-4	CASSPRAGGVGTKNIQYF
TRBV7-3	TRBJ1-1	CASSPQARGTEAFF
TRBV18	TRBJ1-5	CASSQGQGNQPQHF
TRBV29-1	TRBJ2-7	CSVGQADWNEQYF
TRBV19	TRBJ1-4	CASRVQGNEKLFF
TRBV4-1	TRBJ2-2	CASSQGWTGGTGELFF
TRBV30	TRBJ1-1	CAWGGQGAFEAFF
TRBV13	TRBJ2-2	CASTDSGGNTGELFF
TRBV5-1	TRBJ1-1	CASSFSGGGGTEAFF
TRBV19	TRBJ2-7	CASSNGGTSGASSYEQYF
TRBV5-6	TRBJ2-1	CASSGQGARYNEQFF
TRBV28	TRBJ1-5	CATNHPTGGQEPQHF
TRBV7-9	TRBJ2-2	CASSLGTSGKVDTGELFF
TRBV2	TRBJ2-7	CASSGTGDYEQYF